This TCR beta chain was retrieved from a study of T cells in Graves' hyperthyroidism and ophthalmopathy. Study details: At the time of initial diagnosis and before any treatment, peripheral blood was collected.

RNA transcripts provided the source from which TCR beta CDR3 regions were amplified. Carried out on the TCR CDR3, a first-round RT-PCR used the HTBI primer set. TCRdb ran MiXCR on the multiplex PCR reads and lists one entry per CDR3 protein. Of 500,000 to 800,000 distinct CDR3 sequences in the sample, roughly 14% are singletons; the top ten hold roughly an eighth. V was clipped by 2 bases and J by 6 bases; unmatched bases: 12. This CDR3 is 17 amino acids long. Germline V gene lookup returns CDR1 SGHTS and CDR2 YDEGEE. The sequence came from a woman aged 45-65 years with Graves' ophthalmopathy. The chain employs TRBV5-8 and TRBJ2-1; 9 bases agree with TRBD2. Sequencing was done on a sample of blood. CDR3 sequence (DNA): TGTGCCAGCAGCTTAGAGACTAGCGGTTTGCTGACCAATGAGCAGTTCTTC. Translated: CASSLETSGLLTNEQFF.